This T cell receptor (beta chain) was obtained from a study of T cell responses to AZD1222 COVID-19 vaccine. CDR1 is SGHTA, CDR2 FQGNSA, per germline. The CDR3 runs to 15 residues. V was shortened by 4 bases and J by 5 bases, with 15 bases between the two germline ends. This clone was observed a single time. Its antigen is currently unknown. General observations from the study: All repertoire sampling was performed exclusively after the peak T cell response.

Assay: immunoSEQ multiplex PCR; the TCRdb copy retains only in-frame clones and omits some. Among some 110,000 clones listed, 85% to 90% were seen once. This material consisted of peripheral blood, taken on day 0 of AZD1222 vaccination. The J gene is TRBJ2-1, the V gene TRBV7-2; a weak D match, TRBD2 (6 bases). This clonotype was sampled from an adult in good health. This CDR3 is CASSSLRGKDNEQFF. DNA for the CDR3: TGTGCCAGCAGCTCGTTACGGGGGAAGGACAATGAGCAGTTCTTC.